The rows below give T cell receptor beta chains drawn from one sample of a study of blood T cell repertoires in COVID-19. Sequencing was performed with immunoSEQ multiplex PCR; in TCRdb, only in-frame clones are kept and a portion is missing. The sample has some 69,000 clones, around 90% seen once. Specimen: peripheral blood. These receptors all stem from a man aged 50-60 years with COVID-19, enrolled during active disease. Both conserved end residues are part of each CDR3. A D gene is named only where the DNA matches it firmly. Clone size is stated in some rows and not others, as once, few, many or a class when expanded.

. few TRBJ2-7 TRBV11-2 CASSSLQALYEQYF TGTGCCAGCAGCTCACTACAGGCCCTCTACGAGCAGTACTTC
. . TRBJ2-7 TRBV5-1 CASSLEGDHSSYEQYF TGCGCCAGCAGCTTGGAGGGAGACCATAGCTCCTACGAGCAGTACTTC
. . TRBJ1-3 TRBV5-1 CASSLHLGNRAGGNTIYF TGCGCCAGCAGCTTGCATTTGGGCAACAGGGCCGGTGGAAACACCATATATTTT
TRBD2 . TRBJ2-5 TRBV7-7 CASSWTSRETQYF TGTGCTAGCAGCTGGACTAGCAGGGAGACCCAGTACTTC
TRBD1 . TRBJ2-7 TRBV10-3 CAISALQGASGHEQYF TGTGCCATCAGTGCCCTACAGGGGGCGTCTGGCCACGAGCAGTACTTC
. . TRBJ2-3 TRBV21-1 CASSNSQGNRSTDTQYF TGTGCCAGCAGCAATTCCCAGGGGAACCGAAGCACAGATACGCAGTATTTT
TRBD1 . TRBJ1-1 TRBV12-3/TRBV12-4 CASGRGRPGEAFF TGTGCCAGCGGCAGGGGGCGCCCCGGTGAAGCTTTCTTT
TRBD1 . TRBJ2-7 TRBV29-1 CSVGRDRSYEQYF TGCAGCGTTGGGAGGGACAGGTCCTACGAGCAGTACTTC
. . TRBJ2-7 TRBV19 CASSMGEGEAEQYF TGTGCCAGTAGTATGGGGGAAGGGGAGGCCGAGCAGTACTTC
TRBD1 . TRBJ2-7 TRBV18 CASSPRSQGAVYEQYF TGTGCCAGCTCACCCCGGTCCCAGGGGGCTGTCTACGAGCAGTACTTC
TRBD1 . TRBJ2-5 TRBV6-2/TRBV6-3 CASSKDRGETQYF TGTGCCAGCAGTAAGGACAGGGGGGAGACCCAGTACTTC
. . TRBJ2-1 TRBV11-3 CASSRNEAAHEQFF TGTGCCAGCAGCCGAAATGAGGCGGCGCATGAGCAGTTCTTC
. . TRBJ1-4 TRBV15 CATSISSLGKEKLFF TGTGCCACCAGCATCAGTAGCCTTGGAAAGGAAAAACTGTTTTTT
. . TRBJ1-2 TRBV12-3/TRBV12-4 CASSGTNYGYTF TGTGCCAGCAGCGGGACTAACTATGGCTACACCTTC
TRBD2 . TRBJ2-3 TRBV14 CASSPLQTPLSGTSTDTQYF TGTGCCAGCAGCCCGCTACAAACCCCCCTTAGCGGGACTAGCACAGATACGCAGTATTTT
TRBD1 . TRBJ2-4 TRBV4-1 CASSQASLRDRGLENIQYF TGCGCCAGCAGCCAAGCCTCCCTCCGGGACAGGGGGCTTGAAAACATTCAGTACTTC
TRBD1 . TRBJ2-5 TRBV10-3 CAISAKGDRGWEETQYF TGTGCCATCAGTGCCAAAGGCGACAGGGGATGGGAAGAGACCCAGTACTTC
. . TRBJ1-4 TRBV5-1 CASSPDRVEKLFF TGCGCCAGCAGCCCGGATCGGGTTGAAAAACTGTTTTTT
TRBD1 . TRBJ1-1 TRBV19 CASSTTGGNTEAFF TGTGCCAGTAGTACCACAGGGGGGAACACTGAAGCTTTCTTT
TRBD1 . TRBJ2-3 TRBV6-1 CASSEGTGWGTDTQYF TGTGCCAGCAGTGAAGGGACAGGATGGGGCACAGATACGCAGTATTTT
. . TRBJ1-3 TRBV9 CASSGRGTAGNTIYF TGTGCCAGCAGCGGAAGAGGGACTGCTGGAAACACCATATATTTT
TRBD1 once TRBJ2-7 TRBV5-1 CASSLIQGLDEQYF TGCGCCAGCAGCTTGATACAGGGGTTAGACGAGCAGTACTTC
TRBD1 . TRBJ2-7 TRBV3-1/TRBV3-2 CASSPSPGTGPPYEQYF TGTGCCAGCAGCCCAAGTCCCGGGACAGGGCCCCCCTACGAGCAGTACTTC
. . TRBJ2-3 TRBV9 CASSRGTTPREQYF TGTGCCAGCTCCCGAGGGACAACCCCCAGGGAGCAGTATTTT
TRBD2 once TRBJ2-1 TRBV9 CASSVDPSGLISSYNEQFF TGTGCCAGCAGCGTAGATCCTAGCGGGTTGATTAGCTCCTACAATGAGCAGTTCTTC
TRBD2 . TRBJ2-3 TRBV11-1 CASSQGLAVLTDTQYF TGTGCCAGCAGCCAGGGACTAGCAGTTCTCACAGATACGCAGTATTTT
TRBD1 . TRBJ1-1 TRBV14 CASSQDYDRATEAFF TGTGCCAGCAGCCAAGATTACGACAGGGCCACTGAAGCTTTCTTT
. . TRBJ1-5 TRBV10-3 CAISESGQSNQPQHF TGTGCCATCAGTGAGTCGGGACAAAGCAATCAGCCCCAGCATTTT
. . TRBJ1-5 TRBV6-5 CASRPAAGNQPQHF TGTGCCAGCAGACCCGCGGCAGGGAATCAGCCCCAGCATTTT
TRBD2 once TRBJ2-2 TRBV29-1 CSVGDAGGTNTGELFF TGCAGCGTTGGTGACGCGGGGGGGACTAACACCGGGGAGCTGTTTTTT
TRBD2 . TRBJ2-7 TRBV15 CATSRGRLGLGFYEQYF TGTGCCACCAGCAGAGGGCGCCTGGGACTAGGGTTCTACGAGCAGTACTTC
TRBD2 medium-sized TRBJ2-2 TRBV5-1 CASSPILAGGGGELFF TGCGCCAGCAGCCCAATCCTAGCGGGCGGTGGCGGGGAGCTGTTTTTT
. . TRBJ2-7 TRBV5-5 CASSAILRVSYEQYF TGTGCCAGCAGCGCCATACTGCGGGTATCCTACGAGCAGTACTTC